The clone carrying this T cell receptor (beta chain) came up once. The sample is drawn from a study of blood T cell repertoires in COVID-19. At the level of the study: There were acute and convalescent COVID-19 samples, and they came from the United States, Italy and Spain.

TCRdb keeps only in-frame clones here, not all; method: immunoSEQ multiplex PCR. The sample contains under 350,000 clones, about nine tenths of which appear only once. This sequence originates from a woman in her 30s with COVID-19, enrolled during active disease. The sample consisted of peripheral blood.

The CDR3: CASSSRDWSGANVLTF. The CDR3 DNA reads as TGTGCCAGTAGTAGCCGGGACTGGTCTGGGGCCAACGTCCTGACTTTC. The chain employs TRBV19 and TRBJ2-6; TRBD2 is a possible D gene (6 bases). Trimming pared 4 bases from V and 1 base from J, leaving 11 bases between. From germline, CDR1 is LNHDA and CDR2 SQIVND (reference sequence). The CDR3 has 16 amino acids. Full variable domain (missing parts from reference TRBV19 and TRBJ2-6): DGGITQSPKYLFRKEGQNVTLSCEQNLNHDAMYWYRQDPGQGLRLIYYSQIVNDFQKGDIAEGYSVSREKKESFPLTVTSAQKNPTAFYLCASSSRDWSGANVLTFGAGSRLTVL.